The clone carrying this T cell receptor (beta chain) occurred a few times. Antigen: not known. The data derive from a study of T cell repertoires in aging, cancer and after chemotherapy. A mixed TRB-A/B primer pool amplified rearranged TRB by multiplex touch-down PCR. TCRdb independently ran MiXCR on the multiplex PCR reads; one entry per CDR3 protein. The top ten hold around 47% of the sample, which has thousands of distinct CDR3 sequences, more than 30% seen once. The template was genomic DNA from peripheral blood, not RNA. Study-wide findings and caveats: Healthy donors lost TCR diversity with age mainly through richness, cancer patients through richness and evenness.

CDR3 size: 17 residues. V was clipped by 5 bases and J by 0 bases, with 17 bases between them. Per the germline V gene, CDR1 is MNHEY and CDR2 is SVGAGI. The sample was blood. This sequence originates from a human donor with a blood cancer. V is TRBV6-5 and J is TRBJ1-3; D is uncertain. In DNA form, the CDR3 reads TGTGCCAGCAGTATTAGTTTCGGGGAAAGCTCTGGAAACACCATATATTTT. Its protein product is CASSISFGESSGNTIYF.